The 27 T cell receptor beta chains in this list originate from one sample, sequenced in a study of fetal regulatory T cell absence and autoimmunity. Here immunoSEQ multiplex PCR was the method, and the copy in TCRdb shows in-frame clones only, minus some. The top ten hold roughly 2% of the sample, which has 95,000 to 100,000 clones, approximately 79% seen once. The sequencing input was pancreas tissue. All receptors come from a male donor with IPEX syndrome.

This clone was seen just once. V and J are TRBV7-9 and TRBJ2-1; either TRBD1 or TRBD2 may supply D (5 bases each). Germline CDR1 and CDR2: SEHNR and FQNEAQ (reference sequence). Deletions cut 2 bases from V and 0 bases from J, with 14 bases between. The CDR3 sequence is 17 residues long. CDR3 sequence reads: CASSLPLGTYSYNEQFF. The CDR3 nucleotides read TGTGCCAGCAGCTTACCATTGGGGACGTACTCCTACAATGAGCAGTTCTTC.

This clone was picked up a small number of times. The chain combines TRBV5-4 with TRBJ2-1; 13 nucleotides agree with TRBD2. Per the germline V gene, CDR1 is SGHNT and CDR2 is YYREEE (reference sequence). V was pared by 4 bases and J by 4 bases, with 5 bases of the junction left unmatched. The CDR3 covers 16 residues. CDR3 in amino acids: CASSPTSGGLYNEQFF. The CDR3 nucleotides read TGTGCCAGCAGCCCGACTAGCGGGGGGCTATACAATGAGCAGTTCTTC.

The CDR3 protein is CASSTGLAGARYTGELFF. DNA for the CDR3: TGTGCCAGTAGTACTGGACTAGCGGGAGCGAGGTACACCGGGGAGCTGTTTTTT. The chain is built from TRBV19 and TRBJ2-2; 13 bases fit TRBD2. The CDR3 sequence is 18 residues long. CDR1 LNHDA and CDR2 SQIVND come from the germline V gene (reference sequence). Losses at the gene ends were 4 bases for V and 3 bases for J; bases not matched to a gene: 8.

V is TRBV7-2 and J is TRBJ2-1, with TRBD2 matching over 10 bases. Germline V lookup: CDR1 SGHTA, CDR2 FQGNSA. The CDR3 length is 15 residues. V gave up 2 bases and J gave up 14 bases; unmatched junction bases: 12. The CDR3: CASSLKPVSGTSEFF. CDR3 coding DNA: TGTGCCAGCAGCTTAAAGCCAGTATCCGGGACTAGCGAGTTCTTC.

CDR3 in amino acids: CASSRGIGNYGYTF. CDR3 nucleotide sequence: TGCGCCAGCAGCCGAGGGATTGGAAACTATGGCTACACCTTC. J is TRBJ1-2 and V is TRBV5-1; D ambiguous. Trimming pared 4 bases from V and 2 bases from J, leaving 12 bases between. This CDR3 has 14 amino acids. Germline CDR1 and CDR2: SGHRS and YFSETQ.

The chain combines TRBV7-2 with TRBJ2-7, with TRBD2 as a possible D gene (5 bases). This CDR3 is 13 amino acids long. Trimming shortened V by 2 bases and J by 2 bases, and 7 bases separated the two germline ends. Germline lookup yields CDR1 SGHTA and CDR2 FQGNSA. CDR3 sequence reads: CASSLREAYEQYF. The CDR3 DNA reads TGTGCCAGCAGCTTACGGGAAGCCTACGAGCAGTACTTC.

This rearrangement joins TRBV7-6 to TRBJ2-1, with 7 nucleotides matching TRBD2. J lost 7 bases, V lost 5 bases, and 11 bases had no gene match. This CDR3 is 15 amino acids long. The germline V gene encodes CDR1 SGHVS and CDR2 FNYEAQ. The CDR3 coding sequence is TGTGCCAGCAGCCCGCGGGGGACCGGGCGGAATGAGCAGTTCTTC. It translates to CASSPRGTGRNEQFF.

V usage is TRBV7-8 and J usage is TRBJ2-5; D tentatively fits TRBD1 or TRBD2 (5 bases each). Between the trimmed V and J ends, which lost 5 bases and 0 bases, there was a span of 13 bases. The CDR3 has 15 residues. Germline-derived CDR1 and CDR2 are SGHVS and FQNEAQ. CDR3 coding DNA: TGTGCCAGCAGCCAGGGTTCGGGGTACCAAGAGACCCAGTACTTC. Translation: CASSQGSGYQETQYF.

The table lists this clone with a few counts. The V and J genes are TRBV27 and TRBJ2-7, with D perhaps TRBD2 (6 bases). The germline gives CDR1 MNHEY, CDR2 SMNVEV (reference sequence). Trimming removed 4 bases from V and 3 bases from J, with 7 bases in between. This CDR3 has 12 residues. CDR3 nucleotide sequence: TGTGCCAGCAGTTCAGCGGGCTACGAGCAGTACTTC. Residues: CASSSAGYEQYF.

The genes are TRBV5-6 and TRBJ2-7; the match to TRBD2 covers 10 bases. In germline, CDR1 is SGHDT, CDR2 YYEEEE. With 5 bases clipped from V and 1 base from J, the junction kept 6 bases outside the gene matches. This CDR3 comprises 15 residues. CDR3 coding DNA: TGTGCCAGCAGAACTTATAGCGGGGGGTCCTACGAGCAGTACTTC. Encoded protein: CASRTYSGGSYEQYF.

J is TRBJ1-2 and V is TRBV10-3; D might be TRBD1 (5 bases). V was trimmed by 10 bases and J by 0 bases, leaving 12 bases between them. CDR1 and CDR2 (germline): ENHRY, SYGVKD. The length of the CDR3 is 13 residues. Here the CDR3 DNA reads TGTGCCACCCTCCAGGGAACTAACTATGGCTACACCTTC. Translating it yields CATLQGTNYGYTF.

In this sample, this clone turned up once. J is TRBJ2-7 and V is TRBV2, with 8 positions matching TRBD2. Trimming at V came to 6 bases and at J to 1 base, leaving 8 bases not matched to a gene. CDR1 and CDR2 from the germline V gene are SNHLY and FYNNEI. The CDR3 extends over 15 amino acids. CDR3 protein: CASSAGTRGSYEQYF. Here the CDR3 DNA reads TGTGCCAGCAGCGCGGGGACTAGGGGATCCTACGAGCAGTACTTC.

This chain uses TRBV11-2 with TRBJ2-5, with TRBD2 matching over 8 bases. The CDR3 runs 17 residues. Germline V CDR1 and CDR2: SGHAT, FQNNGV. Losses at the gene ends were 5 bases for V and 0 bases for J; bases not matched to a gene: 11. CDR3 bases: TGTGCCAGCAGCCCAGGAGAAGCGGGGGAGTACCAAGAGACCCAGTACTTC. Protein sequence: CASSPGEAGEYQETQYF. The entire variable domain, with the rest obtained from reference TRBV11-2 and TRBJ2-5, is as follows: EAGVAQSPRYKIIEKRQSVAFWCNPISGHATLYWYQQILGQGPKLLIQFQNNGVVDDSQLPKDRFSAERLKGVDSTLKIQPAKLEDSAVYLCASSPGEAGEYQETQYFGPGTRLLVL.

J is TRBJ2-3 and V is TRBV6-5, with TRBD1 as a possible D gene (6 bases). CDR3 length: 15 residues. CDR1 is MNHEY and CDR2 is SVGAGI in the germline V gene. V was cut by 3 bases and J by 0 bases, with 10 bases left in between. The CDR3 DNA sequence: TGTGCCAGCAGTTATCAGGGGTATAGCACAGATACGCAGTATTTT. Residues: CASSYQGYSTDTQYF.

V usage is TRBV6-5 and J usage is TRBJ2-7; D possibly matches TRBD1 or TRBD2 (5 bases each). The CDR3 runs to 12 residues. V dropped 6 bases and J dropped 9 bases, with 15 bases sitting between them. Looked up from germline, CDR1 is MNHEY and CDR2 is SVGAGI. DNA of the CDR3: TGTGCCAGCAGCCAAGGACTGGGGGTGCAGTACTTC. It translates to CASSQGLGVQYF.

Only a few counts were recorded for this clone. The chain is built from TRBV6-1 and TRBJ2-7; tentatively, D is TRBD2 (6 bases). The V and J ends lost 1 base and 4 bases respectively, with 14 bases between them. The germline CDR1 and CDR2 sequences are MNHNS and SASEGT. The CDR3 length is 15 residues. The CDR3 DNA sequence: TGTGCCAGCAGTGAAGAGTGGGGGACTGGGTACGAGCAGTACTTC. Amino acids: CASSEEWGTGYEQYF.

The V and J genes are TRBV7-2 and TRBJ1-2; TRBD1 matches 10 bases. The germline V gene encodes CDR1 SGHTA and CDR2 FQGNSA. The CDR3 has 15 residues. Trimming took 3 bases from V and 3 from J; bases not matched to a gene: 4. The CDR3 reads CASSFRTGGDYGYTF. The CDR3 coding sequence is TGTGCCAGCAGCTTCCGGACAGGGGGAGACTATGGCTACACCTTC.

The J gene is TRBJ1-2, the V gene TRBV21-1. TRBV21-1 constitutes a pseudogene. CDR3 length: 16 residues. This chain's CDR3 is CASTLSEGGLGYGYTF. DNA of the CDR3: TGTGCCAGCACCCTATCCGAGGGGGGCCTAGGCTATGGCTACACCTTC.

The gene calls are TRBV4-3 and TRBJ2-1; 7 nucleotides line up with TRBD1. After removal of 0 bases from V and 0 bases from J, the junction contained 2 bases not matched to a gene. The CDR3 is 16 residues long. In germline, CDR1 is LGHNA, CDR2 YSLEER. CDR3 sequence reads: CASSQDGDSSYNEQFF. CDR3 nucleotides: TGCGCCAGCAGCCAAGATGGGGACAGCTCCTACAATGAGCAGTTCTTC.

This clone was counted at least ten times. CDR3 loop: CASSQNYGYTF. In nucleotides, the CDR3 is TGTGCCAGCAGCCAAAACTATGGCTACACCTTC. The chain combines TRBV4-2 with TRBJ1-2; D gene ambiguous. The germline CDR1 and CDR2 sequences are LGHNA and YNFKEQ. Trimming shortened V by 2 bases and J by 2 bases, and 0 bases separated the two germline ends. This CDR3 spans 11 amino acids.

The chain couples TRBV7-6 to TRBJ1-5; no definite D call. From germline, CDR1 is SGHVS and CDR2 FNYEAQ. The CDR3 is made up of 14 amino acids. V dropped 1 base and J dropped 3 bases, with 7 bases sitting between them. The CDR3 here is CASSLGGNNQPQHF. The CDR3 DNA follows: TGTGCCAGCAGCTTAGGAGGAAACAATCAGCCCCAGCATTTT.

This chain's CDR3 is CASSELDPRVSSYNEQFF. CDR3 sequence (DNA): TGTGCCAGCAGTGAGCTAGACCCCCGAGTCTCCTCCTACAATGAGCAGTTCTTC. The V call is TRBV6-1, the J call TRBJ2-1; no reliable D call. This CDR3 region has 18 residues. Trimming cost V 3 bases and J 0 bases, with 18 bases left between them. The germline CDR1 and CDR2 sequences are MNHNS and SASEGT.

The V gene is TRBV5-5, the J gene TRBJ2-2; D could derive from TRBD1 or TRBD2 (5 bases each). The length of the CDR3 is 15 residues. The germline V gene encodes CDR1 SGHKS and CDR2 YYEKEE (reference sequence). V was pared by 4 bases and J by 3 bases, with 13 bases between. CDR3 sequence reads: CASSDPGRYTGELFF. CDR3 nucleotide sequence: TGTGCCAGCAGCGATCCGGGACGGTACACCGGGGAGCTGTTTTTT.

V usage is TRBV6-6 and J usage is TRBJ2-7; 7 bases agree with TRBD2. With 7 bases clipped from V and 2 bases from J, the junction kept 11 bases outside the gene matches. Germline assignment: CDR1 MNHNY and CDR2 SVGAGI (reference sequence). The CDR3 is 15 amino acids. The CDR3 coding sequence is TGTGCCAGCAAGAGCCGTGGGGAGGGTACCTACGAGCAGTACTTC. This codes for CASKSRGEGTYEQYF.

V usage is TRBV6-5 and J usage is TRBJ2-1; D uncertain. The V gene's germline CDR1 is MNHEY and CDR2 SVGAGI. This CDR3 region has 13 residues. The ends were cut back, 2 bases at V and 4 bases at J, with 6 bases in the middle. CDR3 sequence: CASSYVLYNEQFF. The CDR3 bases are TGTGCCAGCAGTTACGTCCTTTACAATGAGCAGTTCTTC.

The J gene is TRBJ2-1, the V gene TRBV5-4; the D is unclear. The CDR3 runs to 14 residues. Germline loops: CDR1 SGHNT, CDR2 YYREEE (reference sequence). Trimming stripped 0 bases from V and 7 bases from J, with 11 bases between. For the CDR3, the DNA is TGTGCCAGCAGCTTGGACGTCTGGAGAAATGAGCAGTTCTTC. This gives the protein CASSLDVWRNEQFF.

This clone has only a few counts. The chain has TRBV19 and TRBJ2-2; 7 bases are a match to TRBD1. V was pared by 7 bases and J by 6 bases, with 11 bases of the junction left unmatched. This CDR3 comprises 15 residues. Germline V lookup: CDR1 LNHDA, CDR2 SQIVND (reference sequence). CDR3 in amino acids: CASTPKTGLAGELFF. The CDR3 nucleotides read TGTGCCAGTACCCCAAAGACAGGGTTAGCCGGGGAGCTGTTTTTT.